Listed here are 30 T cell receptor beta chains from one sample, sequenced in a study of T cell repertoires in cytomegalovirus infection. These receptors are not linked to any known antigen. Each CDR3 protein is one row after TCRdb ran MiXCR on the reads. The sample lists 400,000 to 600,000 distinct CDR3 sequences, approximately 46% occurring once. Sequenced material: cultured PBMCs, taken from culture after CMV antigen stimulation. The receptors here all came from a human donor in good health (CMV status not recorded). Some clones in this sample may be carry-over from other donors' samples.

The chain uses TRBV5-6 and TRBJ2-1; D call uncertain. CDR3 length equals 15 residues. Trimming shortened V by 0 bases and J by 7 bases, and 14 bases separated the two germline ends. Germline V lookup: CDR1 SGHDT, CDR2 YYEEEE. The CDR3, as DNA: TGTGCCAGCAGCTTGGAGGATCGATTCTGGAATGAGCAGTTCTTC. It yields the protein CASSLEDRFWNEQFF.

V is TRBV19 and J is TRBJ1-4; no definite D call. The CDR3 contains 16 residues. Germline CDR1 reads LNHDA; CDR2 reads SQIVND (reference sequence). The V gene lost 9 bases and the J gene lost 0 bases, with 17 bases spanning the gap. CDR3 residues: CASNGEIQPTNEKLFF. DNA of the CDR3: TGTGCCAGCAATGGGGAGATTCAACCAACTAATGAAAAACTGTTTTTT.

The CDR3 protein is CASSRILAGPGEKNIQYF. Written as DNA, the CDR3 is TGTGCCAGCTCTCGAATATTGGCAGGCCCCGGGGAGAAAAACATTCAGTACTTC. This chain links TRBV18 with TRBJ2-4, with D possibly matching TRBD2 (5 bases). Trimming removed 6 bases at V and 4 bases at J, with 25 bases between. From germline, CDR1 is KGHSH and CDR2 LQKENI. This CDR3 comprises 18 residues.

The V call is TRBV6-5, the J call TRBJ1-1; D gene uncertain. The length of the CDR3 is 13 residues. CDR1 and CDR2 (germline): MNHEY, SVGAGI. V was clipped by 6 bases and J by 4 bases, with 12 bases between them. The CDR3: CASSPTRLTEAFF. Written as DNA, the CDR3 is TGTGCCAGCAGCCCGACCCGCCTCACTGAAGCTTTCTTT.

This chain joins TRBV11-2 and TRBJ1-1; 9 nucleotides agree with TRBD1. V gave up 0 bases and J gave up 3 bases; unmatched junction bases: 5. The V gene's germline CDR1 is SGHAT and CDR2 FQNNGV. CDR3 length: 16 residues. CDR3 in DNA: TGTGCCAGCAGCTTAGAGGGGACAGGGTTCGACACTGAAGCTTTCTTT. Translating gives CASSLEGTGFDTEAFF.

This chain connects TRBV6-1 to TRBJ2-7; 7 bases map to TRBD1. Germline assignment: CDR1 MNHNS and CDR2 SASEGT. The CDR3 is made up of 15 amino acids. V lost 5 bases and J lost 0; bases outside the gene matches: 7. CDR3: CASSSPDRDSYEQYF. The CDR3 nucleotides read TGTGCCAGCAGTTCACCCGACAGGGACTCCTACGAGCAGTACTTC.

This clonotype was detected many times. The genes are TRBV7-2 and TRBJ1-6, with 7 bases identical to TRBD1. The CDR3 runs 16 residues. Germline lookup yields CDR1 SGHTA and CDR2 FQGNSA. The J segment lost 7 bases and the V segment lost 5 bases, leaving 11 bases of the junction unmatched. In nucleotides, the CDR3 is TGTGCCAGCAGCCCTACTCGACCAGGGGGAAATTCACCCCTCCACTTT. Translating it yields CASSPTRPGGNSPLHF.

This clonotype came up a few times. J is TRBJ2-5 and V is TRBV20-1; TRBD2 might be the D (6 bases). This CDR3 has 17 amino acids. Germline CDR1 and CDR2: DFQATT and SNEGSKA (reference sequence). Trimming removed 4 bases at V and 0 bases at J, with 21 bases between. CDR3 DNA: TGCAGTGCTATGCCGGGGGTCCGATTGCGGCACCAAGAGACCCAGTACTTC. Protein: CSAMPGVRLRHQETQYF.

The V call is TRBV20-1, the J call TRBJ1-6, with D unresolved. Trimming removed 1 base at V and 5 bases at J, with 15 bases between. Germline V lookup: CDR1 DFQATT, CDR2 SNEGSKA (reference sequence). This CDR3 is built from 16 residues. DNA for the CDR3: TGCAGTGCTAGAGCCCCGGCGGGGAAGCATAATTCACCCCTCCACTTT. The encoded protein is CSARAPAGKHNSPLHF.

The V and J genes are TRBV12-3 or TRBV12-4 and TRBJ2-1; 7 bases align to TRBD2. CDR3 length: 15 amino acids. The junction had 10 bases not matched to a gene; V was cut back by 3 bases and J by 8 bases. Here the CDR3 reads CASSFRSGTRDEQFF. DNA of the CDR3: TGTGCCAGCAGTTTTAGGAGCGGGACCCGGGATGAGCAGTTCTTC.

For the CDR3, the DNA is TGTGCCACCAGCAGAGATCTGGCAGAAAGGGGCGATGAGCAGTTCTTC. It specifies CATSRDLAERGDEQFF. The rearrangement links TRBV15 to TRBJ2-1, with a weak D call TRBD1 (5 bases). The V and J ends lost 0 bases and 8 bases respectively, with 17 bases between them. CDR1 and CDR2 from the germline V gene are LNHNV and YYDKDF (reference sequence). CDR3 length: 16 amino acids.

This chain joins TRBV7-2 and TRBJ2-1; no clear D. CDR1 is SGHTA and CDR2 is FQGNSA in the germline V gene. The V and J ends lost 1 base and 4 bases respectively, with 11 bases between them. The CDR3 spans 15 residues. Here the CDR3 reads CASSLVGSGYNEQFF. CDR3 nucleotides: TGTGCCAGCAGCTTAGTGGGTTCTGGGTACAATGAGCAGTTCTTC.

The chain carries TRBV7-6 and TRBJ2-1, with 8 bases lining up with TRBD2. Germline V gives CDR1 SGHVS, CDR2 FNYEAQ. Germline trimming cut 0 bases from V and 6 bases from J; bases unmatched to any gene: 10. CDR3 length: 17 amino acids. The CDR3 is CASSLALRTSRSNEQFF. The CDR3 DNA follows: TGTGCCAGCAGCTTAGCGTTAAGGACTAGCCGCAGCAATGAGCAGTTCTTC.

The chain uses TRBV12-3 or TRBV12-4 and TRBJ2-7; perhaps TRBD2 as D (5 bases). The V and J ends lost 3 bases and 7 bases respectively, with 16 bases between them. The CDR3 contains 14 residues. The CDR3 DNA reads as TGTGCCAGCAGTTTTCGGGCCGGACCGGGGGAGCAGTACTTC. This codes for CASSFRAGPGEQYF.

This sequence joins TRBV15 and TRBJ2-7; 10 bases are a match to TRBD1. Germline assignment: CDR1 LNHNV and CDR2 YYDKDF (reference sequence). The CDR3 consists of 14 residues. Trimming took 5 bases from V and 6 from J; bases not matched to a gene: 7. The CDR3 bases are TGTGCCACCAGCTTCCGGGACAGGGGTCGCGAGCAGTACTTC. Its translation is CATSFRDRGREQYF.

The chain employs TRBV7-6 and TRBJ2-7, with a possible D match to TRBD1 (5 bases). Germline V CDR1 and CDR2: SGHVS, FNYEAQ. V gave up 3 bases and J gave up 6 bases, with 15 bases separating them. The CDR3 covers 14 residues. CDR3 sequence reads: CASSFNPGNREQYF. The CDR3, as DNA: TGTGCCAGCAGCTTTAATCCAGGGAATCGCGAGCAGTACTTC.

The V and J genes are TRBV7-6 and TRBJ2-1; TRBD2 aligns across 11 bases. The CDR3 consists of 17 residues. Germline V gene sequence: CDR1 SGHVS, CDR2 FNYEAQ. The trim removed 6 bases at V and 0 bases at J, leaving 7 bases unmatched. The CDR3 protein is CASSPIAGGPSYNEQFF. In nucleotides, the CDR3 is TGTGCCAGCAGTCCGATAGCGGGAGGGCCCTCCTACAATGAGCAGTTCTTC.

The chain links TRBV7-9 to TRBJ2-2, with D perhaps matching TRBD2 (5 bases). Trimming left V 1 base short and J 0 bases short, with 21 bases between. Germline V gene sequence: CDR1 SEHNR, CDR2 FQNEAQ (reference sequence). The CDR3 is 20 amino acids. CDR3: CASSLGVGGPSGTNTGELFF. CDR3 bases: TGTGCCAGCAGCTTAGGAGTAGGAGGACCGAGCGGTACGAACACCGGGGAGCTGTTTTTT.

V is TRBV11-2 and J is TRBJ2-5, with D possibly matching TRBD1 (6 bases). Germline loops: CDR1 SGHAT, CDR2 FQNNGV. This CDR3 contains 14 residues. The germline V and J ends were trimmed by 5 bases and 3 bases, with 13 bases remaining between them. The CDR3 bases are TGTGCCAGCAGCAGCAACAGGGCCGAAGAGACCCAGTACTTC. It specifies CASSSNRAEETQYF.

The CDR3 sequence is CASSLAGKAGVYNEQFF. The CDR3 coding sequence is TGTGCCAGCAGCTTAGCGGGGAAAGCGGGGGTGTACAATGAGCAGTTCTTC. V and J are TRBV7-6 and TRBJ2-1; 8 bases are shared with TRBD2. Germline V gene sequence: CDR1 SGHVS, CDR2 FNYEAQ. V gave up 0 bases and J gave up 4 bases; unmatched junction bases: 8. This CDR3 spans 17 amino acids.

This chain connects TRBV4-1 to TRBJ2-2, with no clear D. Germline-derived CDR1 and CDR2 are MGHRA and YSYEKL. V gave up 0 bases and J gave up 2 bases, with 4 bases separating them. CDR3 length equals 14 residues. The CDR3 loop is CASSQDGNTGELFF. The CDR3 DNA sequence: TGCGCCAGCAGCCAAGATGGCAACACCGGGGAGCTGTTTTTT.

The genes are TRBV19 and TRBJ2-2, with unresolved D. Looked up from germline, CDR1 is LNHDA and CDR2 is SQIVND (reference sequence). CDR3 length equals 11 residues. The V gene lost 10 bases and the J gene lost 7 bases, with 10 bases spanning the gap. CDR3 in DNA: TGTGCCACTGGGGTGGTCGGGGAGCTGTTTTTT. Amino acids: CATGVVGELFF. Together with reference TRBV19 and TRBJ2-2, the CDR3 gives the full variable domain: DGGITQSPKYLFRKEGQNVTLSCEQNLNHDAMYWYRQDPGQGLRLIYYSQIVNDFQKGDIAEGYSVSREKKESFPLTVTSAQKNPTAFYLCATGVVGELFFGEGSRLTVL.

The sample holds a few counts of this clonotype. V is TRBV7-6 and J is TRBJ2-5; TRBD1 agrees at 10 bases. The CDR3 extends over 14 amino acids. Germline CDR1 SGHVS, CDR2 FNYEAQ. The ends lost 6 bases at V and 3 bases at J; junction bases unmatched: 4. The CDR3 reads CASRPGTGEETQYF. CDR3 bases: TGTGCCAGCAGGCCCGGGACAGGGGAAGAGACCCAGTACTTC. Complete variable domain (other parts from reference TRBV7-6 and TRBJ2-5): GAGVSQSPRYKVTKRGQDVALRCDPISGHVSLYWYRQALGQGPEFLTYFNYEAQQDKSGLPNDRFSAERPEGSISTLTIQRTEQRDSAMYRCASRPGTGEETQYFGPGTRLLVL.

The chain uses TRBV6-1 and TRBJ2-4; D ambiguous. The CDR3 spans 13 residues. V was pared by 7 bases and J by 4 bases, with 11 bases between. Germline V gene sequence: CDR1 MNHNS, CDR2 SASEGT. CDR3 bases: TGTGCCAGCATCGGGCAGCCTAAAAACATTCAGTACTTC. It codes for CASIGQPKNIQYF.

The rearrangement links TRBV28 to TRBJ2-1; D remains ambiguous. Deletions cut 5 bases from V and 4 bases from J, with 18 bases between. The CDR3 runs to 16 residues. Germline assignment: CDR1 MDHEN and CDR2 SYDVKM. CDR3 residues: CASSPNYIGVYNEQFF. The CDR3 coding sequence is TGTGCCAGCAGTCCTAACTACATTGGGGTATACAATGAGCAGTTCTTC.

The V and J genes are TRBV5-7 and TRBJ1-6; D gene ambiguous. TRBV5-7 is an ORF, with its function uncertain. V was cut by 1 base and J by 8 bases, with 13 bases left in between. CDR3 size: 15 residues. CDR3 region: CASSLMDEHYSPLHF. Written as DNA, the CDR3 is TGTGCCAGCAGCTTGATGGACGAGCATTATTCACCCCTCCACTTT.

The CDR3, as DNA: TGTGCCAGCAGCACGGGACAGGGAAGGTTCACCGGGGAGCTGTTTTTT. As protein: CASSTGQGRFTGELFF. The chain has TRBV7-9 and TRBJ2-2, with 9 bases matching TRBD1. The V and J ends lost 5 bases and 4 bases, in that order; junction bases with no gene match: 8. Germline CDR1 and CDR2: SEHNR and FQNEAQ (reference sequence). The CDR3 is 16 amino acids.

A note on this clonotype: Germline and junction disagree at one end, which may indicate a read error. This CDR3 is CAVRAPAYNEQFF. Written as DNA, the CDR3 is TGTGCCGTCAGGGCCCCTGCCTACAATGAGCAGTTCTTC. The rearrangement joins TRBV10-3 to TRBJ2-1; D may be TRBD1 (5 bases). The CDR3 covers 13 residues. Germline V lookup: CDR1 ENHRY, CDR2 SYGVKD.

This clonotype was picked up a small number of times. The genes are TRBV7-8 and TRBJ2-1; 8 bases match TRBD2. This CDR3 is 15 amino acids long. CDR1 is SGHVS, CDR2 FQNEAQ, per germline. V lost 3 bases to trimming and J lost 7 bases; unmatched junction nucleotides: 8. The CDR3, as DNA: TGTGCCAGCAGCTTCCGGGGGCGGGAGGTAAATGAGCAGTTCTTC. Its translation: CASSFRGREVNEQFF.

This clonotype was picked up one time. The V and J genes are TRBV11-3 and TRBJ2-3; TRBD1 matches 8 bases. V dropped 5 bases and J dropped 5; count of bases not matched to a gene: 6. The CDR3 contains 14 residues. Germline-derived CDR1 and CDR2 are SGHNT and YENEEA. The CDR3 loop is CASSPTGGIDTQYF. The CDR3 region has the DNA TGTGCCAGCAGCCCAACAGGGGGTATAGATACGCAGTATTTT.